This T cell receptor beta chain came from a study of technical replicates of blood from several donors. The assay was immunoSEQ multiplex PCR, and TCRdb's table has in-frame clones only and misses some. The repertoire consists of 80,000 or so clones, with 94% occurring once and the leading ten covering 0.38%. The CDR3 totals 15 residues. V trimming: 5 bases; J trimming: 1 base; junction bases outside the gene matches: 7. CDR1 and CDR2 (germline): LNHDA, SQIVND (reference sequence). This clonotype originated in a human donor in good health. The sample consisted of T cells isolated from PBMCs. The chain is built from TRBV19 and TRBJ1-1; TRBD1 aligns across 7 bases. This CDR3 reads CASSPGGGPNTEAFF. CDR3 nucleotides: TGTGCCAGTAGTCCCGGAGGGGGCCCGAACACTGAAGCTTTCTTT.